This entry lists 27 T cell receptor beta chains sequenced from one sample in a study of shared clonotypes between healthy human individuals. TCRdb's copy holds only in-frame clones and misses some; the assay was immunoSEQ multiplex PCR. The table lists some 2 million clones, around 96% of them singletons. The naive CD8 subset, CD45RO-negative cells positively selected for CCR7, excluded terminally differentiated effector memory CD45RA+ cells. Sequencing input: naive CD8+ T cells sorted from blood. The source of these receptors is a man younger than 35 in good health.

CDR3 sequence (DNA): TGCAGCGTCTCAGGGATTGGGGGGGATGAGGGTACAGCGGGGAGATTCAATGAGCAGTTCTTC. As protein: CSVSGIGGDEGTAGRFNEQFF. The chain links TRBV29-1 to TRBJ2-1, with TRBD2 matching 7 bases. Germline lookup yields CDR1 SQVTM and CDR2 ANQGSEA. The CDR3 covers 21 residues. V lost 6 bases and J lost 6; bases outside the gene matches: 32.

The V gene is TRBV23-1, the J gene TRBJ2-7; the D gene is possibly TRBD2 (5 bases). TRBV23-1 is sorted into the ORF group, with uncertain function. Between the trimmed V and J ends, which lost 0 bases and 2 bases, there was a span of 14 bases. This CDR3 has 16 amino acids. CDR3 region: CASSQSGGGDTYEQYF. The CDR3 coding sequence is TGCGCCAGCAGTCAATCGGGTGGAGGCGACACCTACGAGCAGTACTTC.

The gene calls are TRBV6-5 and TRBJ2-2, with D possibly called TRBD1 or TRBD2 (5 bases each). The CDR3 extends over 16 amino acids. Looked up from germline, CDR1 is MNHEY and CDR2 is SVGAGI. V lost 2 bases and J lost 8, with 18 bases in between. The CDR3 here is CASSYTPGPTFGELFF. The CDR3 region has the DNA TGTGCCAGCAGTTACACCCCGGGACCGACCTTTGGGGAGCTGTTTTTT.

Of note for this clone: The same CDR3 is also encoded by other DNA sequences in this sample. The chain joins TRBV11-2 to TRBJ2-7; 9 positions agree with TRBD1. V dropped 5 bases and J dropped 2; count of bases not matched to a gene: 4. The CDR3 sequence is 14 residues long. Germline V gene lookup returns CDR1 SGHAT and CDR2 FQNNGV. CDR3: CASSPGTGPYEQYF. The DNA for the CDR3 is TGTGCCAGCAGCCCTGGGACAGGGCCCTACGAGCAGTACTTC.

As for this clone: The identical CDR3 is also encoded by other nucleotide sequences in the sample. This chain links TRBV29-1 with TRBJ2-7; 7 bases align to TRBD2. CDR1 SQVTM and CDR2 ANQGSEA come from the germline V gene. The CDR3 has 13 residues. J gave up 0 bases and V 7 bases, and 6 bases lay outside the gene matches. The CDR3 bases are TGCAGCGCCTCGGGAGGCAGCTCCTACGAGCAGTACTTC. This translates into CSASGGSSYEQYF.

The chain has TRBV6-5 and TRBJ2-2; TRBD1 is a possible D gene (8 bases). The CDR3 is made up of 16 amino acids. Trimming stripped 0 bases from V and 5 bases from J, with 13 bases between. CDR1 is MNHEY and CDR2 is SVGAGI in the germline V gene. This CDR3 is CASSYSGQGGTGELFF. The CDR3 DNA is TGTGCCAGCAGTTACTCCGGACAGGGAGGGACCGGGGAGCTGTTTTTT.

The chain carries TRBV19 and TRBJ2-7; D gene unclear. Germline values: CDR1 LNHDA, CDR2 SQIVND (reference sequence). The CDR3 has 14 residues. With 1 base removed from V and 2 bases from J, the gap between germline ends came to 9 bases. CDR3 sequence: CASSIATVPYEQYF. Written as DNA, the CDR3 is TGTGCCAGTAGTATAGCGACCGTTCCCTACGAGCAGTACTTC.

For this clone: An end of the junction does not agree with germline; a read error may underlie this. This chain joins TRBV28 and TRBJ2-2; a weak D match, TRBD2 (7 bases). This CDR3 region has 12 residues. Looked up from germline, CDR1 is MDHEN and CDR2 is SYDVKM. CDR3 in amino acids: CASTLGEGVLFF. CDR3 DNA sequence: TGTGCCAGCACCCTAGGGGAGGGGGTGCTGTTTTTT.

The chain recombines TRBV5-1 with TRBJ2-7, with TRBD2 matching 7 bases. This CDR3 region has 15 residues. Trimming cost V 0 bases and J 4 bases; bases outside gene matches: 7. CDR1 and CDR2 (germline): SGHRS, YFSETQ. Here the CDR3 reads CASSLELSGIYEQYF. DNA for the CDR3: TGCGCCAGCAGCTTGGAACTCAGCGGGATTTACGAGCAGTACTTC.

This sequence joins TRBV13 and TRBJ2-7; TRBD2 matches 7 bases. The V segment lost 5 bases and the J segment 4 bases; nucleotides outside the gene matches: 11. The germline V gene encodes CDR1 PRHDT and CDR2 FYEKMQ (reference sequence). This CDR3 region has 15 residues. CDR3 in amino acids: CASSQAGGDLYEQYF. The CDR3, as DNA: TGTGCCAGCAGCCAGGCTGGGGGGGACCTTTACGAGCAGTACTTC.

This chain connects TRBV30 to TRBJ2-7; D might be TRBD1 (5 bases). V was trimmed by 5 bases and J by 4 bases, leaving 15 bases between them. This CDR3 spans 13 amino acids. The germline V gene has CDR1 GTSNPN and CDR2 SVGIG (reference sequence). The CDR3 DNA is TGTGCCTGGGAGACAGAAAACCAGTACGAGCAGTACTTC. Its protein is CAWETENQYEQYF.

The gene calls are TRBV6-5 and TRBJ2-1, with D perhaps TRBD1 (6 bases). CDR3 size: 16 residues. CDR1 is MNHEY and CDR2 is SVGAGI in the germline V gene. Trimming removed 0 bases from V and 6 bases from J, with 15 bases in between. CDR3 loop: CASSYSAGQFINEQFF. Here the CDR3 DNA reads TGTGCCAGCAGTTACTCGGCCGGACAGTTTATCAATGAGCAGTTCTTC.

J is TRBJ2-2 and V is TRBV11-2; D gene uncertain. CDR3 length: 13 amino acids. The germline V gene encodes CDR1 SGHAT and CDR2 FQNNGV. V dropped 7 bases and J dropped 10 bases, with 16 bases sitting between them. CDR3 bases: TGTGCCAGCAACTTCATCGGGTCTTTGGAGCTGTTTTTT. Protein product: CASNFIGSLELFF.

The rearrangement links TRBV21-1 to TRBJ2-7; no DNA check was done on the table's D call, TRBD1. TRBV21-1 counts as a pseudogene. The CDR3 is 15 residues long. The CDR3 reads CASSKETRGSYEQYF. CDR3 DNA sequence: TGTGCCAGCAGCAAAGAGACCAGGGGCTCCTACGAGCAGTACTTC.

The chain combines TRBV28 with TRBJ2-2; D remains ambiguous. V was clipped by 3 bases and J by 6 bases, with 11 bases between them. The CDR3 runs 14 residues. Germline V gene sequence: CDR1 MDHEN, CDR2 SYDVKM. The CDR3 sequence is CASSFNRKAGELFF. In DNA form, the CDR3 reads TGTGCCAGCAGTTTTAATCGGAAAGCCGGGGAGCTGTTTTTT.

The chain joins TRBV29-1 to TRBJ1-2; D unclear. This CDR3 contains 11 residues. Trimming shortened V by 4 bases and J by 7 bases, and 10 bases separated the two germline ends. From germline, CDR1 is SQVTM and CDR2 ANQGSEA. CDR3 amino acids: CSVVGGGGYTF. CDR3 nucleotides: TGCAGCGTTGTAGGCGGCGGTGGCTACACCTTC.

Only one count was recorded for this clone. The chain uses TRBV5-1 and TRBJ2-7; 9 positions match TRBD1. The CDR3 runs 16 residues. Trimming cost V 6 bases and J 1 base; bases outside gene matches: 11. Germline V gene lookup returns CDR1 SGHRS and CDR2 YFSETQ. The CDR3 bases are TGCGCCAGCACCACGGATGCCGGGACAGGGTCCTACGAGCAGTACTTC. As protein: CASTTDAGTGSYEQYF.

The chain couples TRBV11-2 to TRBJ2-2, with 9 bases lining up with TRBD2. V shed 6 bases, J shed 3 bases, and the junction held 11 bases outside the gene matches. Looked up from germline, CDR1 is SGHAT and CDR2 is FQNNGV. This CDR3 has 17 residues. The CDR3 DNA reads as TGTGCCAGCAGTCTTCCGGAAGCGGGGGGTGACACCGGGGAGCTGTTTTTT. This translates into CASSLPEAGGDTGELFF. Using reference TRBV11-2 and TRBJ2-2 for the parts outside the CDR3, the full variable domain is EAGVAQSPRYKIIEKRQSVAFWCNPISGHATLYWYQQILGQGPKLLIQFQNNGVVDDSQLPKDRFSAERLKGVDSTLKIQPAKLEDSAVYLCASSLPEAGGDTGELFFGEGSRLTVL.

The V gene is TRBV28, the J gene TRBJ2-1; D is ambiguous. The germline V gene encodes CDR1 MDHEN and CDR2 SYDVKM. The CDR3 has 13 amino acids. V was shortened by 3 bases and J by 2 bases, with 5 bases between the two germline ends. CDR3 loop: CASSLQTYNEQFF. CDR3 bases: TGTGCCAGCAGTTTGCAGACCTACAATGAGCAGTTCTTC.

Remarks on this clone: A read error may be the cause here, since a much bigger clone is one base away. The genes are TRBV4-1 and TRBJ2-2; no definite D call. The CDR3 totals 12 residues. The germline V gene encodes CDR1 MGHRA and CDR2 YSYEKL. Deletions cut 5 bases from V and 1 base from J, with 2 bases between. The CDR3 sequence is CASSENTGELFF. DNA of the CDR3: TGCGCCAGCAGCGAGAACACCGGGGAGCTGTTTTTT.

The chain combines TRBV7-9 with TRBJ2-5, with D perhaps given as TRBD1 or TRBD2 (5 bases each). Trimming pared 11 bases from V and 1 base from J, leaving 23 bases between. The CDR3 has 16 residues. Germline V CDR1 and CDR2: SEHNR, FQNEAQ (reference sequence). DNA of the CDR3: TGTGCCGCAGCGGACCCCAGGGATGGGGGCCAAGAGACCCAGTACTTC. Translating it yields CAAADPRDGGQETQYF.

This clone was seen only once. This rearrangement joins TRBV6-1 to TRBJ2-7; TRBD2 matches 12 bases. The CDR3 loop spans 17 amino acids. Losses at the gene ends were 2 bases for V and 2 bases for J; bases not matched to a gene: 7. Per the germline V gene, CDR1 is MNHNS and CDR2 is SASEGT. This chain's CDR3 is CASSEWTSGVIAYEQYF. The CDR3 bases are TGTGCCAGCAGTGAATGGACTAGCGGGGTGATTGCCTACGAGCAGTACTTC.

The genes are TRBV4-3 and TRBJ2-7, with D perhaps matching TRBD2 (6 bases). CDR3 size: 15 residues. Trimming removed 4 bases at V and 3 bases at J, with 16 bases between. Germline V gives CDR1 LGHNA, CDR2 YSLEER. CDR3 DNA: TGCGCCAGCAGCCTCGCGGCCGGGACTTTCTACGAGCAGTACTTC. This encodes CASSLAAGTFYEQYF.

This rearrangement joins TRBV28 to TRBJ2-7, with 7 bases identical to TRBD2. V gave up 7 bases and J gave up 3 bases; unmatched junction bases: 12. In germline, CDR1 is MDHEN, CDR2 SYDVKM. The length of the CDR3 is 15 residues. The CDR3 is CASTELGEGSYEQYF. CDR3 DNA sequence: TGTGCCAGCACCGAATTAGGGGAGGGGAGCTACGAGCAGTACTTC. Using reference TRBV28 and TRBJ2-7 for the parts outside the CDR3, the full variable domain is DVKVTQSSRYLVKRTGEKVFLECVQDMDHENMFWYRQDPGLGLRLIYFSYDVKMKEKGDIPEGYSVSREKKERFSLILESASTNQTSMYLCASTELGEGSYEQYFGPGTRLTVT.

On this clone itself: The sample holds other DNA sequences that translate to the same CDR3. The chain combines TRBV30 with TRBJ1-4; no clear D. This CDR3 region has 11 residues. The germline V and J ends were trimmed by 2 bases and 6 bases, with 4 bases remaining between them. Germline values: CDR1 GTSNPN, CDR2 SVGIG (reference sequence). The CDR3: CAWSLDEKLFF. The CDR3 DNA sequence: TGTGCCTGGAGTTTAGATGAAAAACTGTTTTTT. Together with reference TRBV30 and TRBJ1-4, the CDR3 gives the full variable domain: SQTIHQWPATLVQPVGSPLSLECTVEGTSNPNLYWYRQAAGRGLQLLFYSVGIGQISSEVPQNLSASRPQDRQFILSSKKLLLSDSGFYLCAWSLDEKLFFGSGTQLSVL.

CDR3 sequence reads: CASRESPERTEAFF. The CDR3 nucleotides read TGTGCCTCCAGGGAATCTCCCGAACGCACTGAAGCTTTCTTT. V usage is TRBV10-3 and J usage is TRBJ1-1; tentatively, D is TRBD1 (5 bases). CDR3 size: 14 residues. Trimming left V 11 bases short and J 4 bases short, with 20 bases between. Per germline, CDR1 ENHRY and CDR2 SYGVKD.

CDR3 in amino acids: CASSLTFEDYNEQFF. CDR3 DNA sequence: TGTGCCAGCAGCTTAACGTTTGAGGATTACAATGAGCAGTTCTTC. V usage is TRBV7-3 and J usage is TRBJ2-1; D gene ambiguous. Between the trimmed V and J ends, which lost 0 bases and 4 bases, there was a span of 10 bases. Germline V gene sequence: CDR1 SGHTA, CDR2 FQGTGA. This CDR3 comprises 15 residues.